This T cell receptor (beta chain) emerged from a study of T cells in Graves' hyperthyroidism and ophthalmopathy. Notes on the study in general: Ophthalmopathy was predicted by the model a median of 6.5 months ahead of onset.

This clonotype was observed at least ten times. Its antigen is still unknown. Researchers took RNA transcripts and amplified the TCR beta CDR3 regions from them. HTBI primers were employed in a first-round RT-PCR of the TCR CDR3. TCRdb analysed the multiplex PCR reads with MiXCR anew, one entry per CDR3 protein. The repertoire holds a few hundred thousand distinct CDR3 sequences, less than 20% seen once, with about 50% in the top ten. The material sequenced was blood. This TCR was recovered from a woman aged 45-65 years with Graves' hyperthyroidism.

The CDR3 DNA is TGCAGTGCTAGAGATGAGGCAGGGTTAGCCAAAAACATTCAGTACTTC. Encoded protein: CSARDEAGLAKNIQYF. The rearrangement joins TRBV20-1 to TRBJ2-4; perhaps TRBD1 as D (5 bases). V dropped 0 bases and J dropped 0 bases, with 12 bases sitting between them. The CDR3 runs 16 residues. Germline loops: CDR1 DFQATT, CDR2 SNEGSKA (reference sequence).